These 17 T cell receptor beta chains originate from one sample sequenced in a study of T-cell reconstitution after alpha-beta-depleted transplantation in children. Unique molecular identifiers were built into the TCRbeta library. TCRdb reanalysed the PCR reads using MiXCR and keeps one entry per CDR3 protein. The table lists over 550,000 distinct CDR3 sequences, more than 9% of them singletons, with 3.5% to 5% in the top ten. The source was PBMCs from the stem cell graft donor, collected from the stem cell graft. The source of these receptors is a human donor who donated a stem cell graft to a child with acute myeloid leukemia.

This clonotype was counted a few times. This chain connects TRBV20-1 to TRBJ2-7; possibly TRBD2 for D (6 bases). CDR3 length equals 15 residues. Germline V gives CDR1 DFQATT, CDR2 SNEGSKA (reference sequence). V shed 3 bases and J shed 1 base, with 16 bases lying between them. CDR3 DNA: TGCAGTGCTAGTACTGCGGGACTTCAGTCCTACGAGCAGTACTTC. It encodes CSASTAGLQSYEQYF.

V usage is TRBV4-3 and J usage is TRBJ1-4; D gene uncertain. Germline V gives CDR1 LGHNA, CDR2 YSLEER. V gave up 5 bases and J gave up 8 bases, with 15 bases separating them. CDR3 length: 14 amino acids. The CDR3 loop is CASSRVGPGEKLFF. The CDR3 region has the DNA TGCGCCAGCAGCAGGGTAGGGCCCGGGGAAAAACTGTTTTTT.

This clonotype was observed a few times. J is TRBJ2-1 and V is TRBV15; a possible D gene is TRBD1 (5 bases). The CDR3 runs to 14 residues. Germline CDR1 LNHNV, CDR2 YYDKDF (reference sequence). Trimming stripped 2 bases from V and 9 bases from J, with 14 bases between. CDR3 region: CATSRFPQGTEQFF. The CDR3, as DNA: TGTGCCACCAGCAGATTCCCCCAGGGTACTGAGCAGTTCTTC. The full variable domain, with the rest looked up from reference TRBV15 and TRBJ2-1, is DAMVIQNPRYQVTQFGKPVTLSCSQTLNHNVMYWYQQKSSQAPKLLFHYYDKDFNNEADTPDNFQSRRPNTSFCFLDIRSPGLGDTAMYLCATSRFPQGTEQFFGPGTRLTVL.

This clonotype was seen a few times. The J gene is TRBJ2-1, the V gene TRBV20-1; the match to TRBD2 covers 13 bases. Germline assignment: CDR1 DFQATT and CDR2 SNEGSKA (reference sequence). Germline trimming cut 3 bases from V and 9 bases from J; bases unmatched to any gene: 8. CDR3 length: 15 amino acids. The CDR3 nucleotides are TGCAGTGCTAGTGCACTAGCGGGAGGGGCGGGTGAGCAGTTCTTC. Its translation: CSASALAGGAGEQFF.

The chain combines TRBV29-1 with TRBJ2-7; 13 bases agree with TRBD2. This CDR3 spans 12 amino acids. V was clipped by 7 bases and J by 6 bases; unmatched bases: 3. CDR1 is SQVTM, CDR2 ANQGSEA, per germline. For the CDR3, the DNA is TGCAGCGCCGGACTAGCGGGAGTCGAGCAGTACTTC. Translated: CSAGLAGVEQYF.

There are a few counts of this clonotype. V usage is TRBV4-2 and J usage is TRBJ2-5; D is perhaps TRBD1 (5 bases). V lost 0 bases and J lost 4, with 15 bases in between. This CDR3 spans 16 amino acids. Germline-derived CDR1 and CDR2 are LGHNA and YNFKEQ. CDR3 coding DNA: TGTGCCAGCAGCCAAGAGGGTTTTCAGCAGGGAGAGACCCAGTACTTC. This gives the protein CASSQEGFQQGETQYF.

This clonotype was observed a handful of times. V and J are TRBV20-1 and TRBJ2-3; D may be TRBD2 (5 bases). V lost 5 bases to trimming and J lost 4 bases, with 13 bases between them. Germline V gene sequence: CDR1 DFQATT, CDR2 SNEGSKA (reference sequence). CDR3 length equals 13 residues. This CDR3 reads CSAFGESSDTQYF. The CDR3 nucleotides are TGCAGTGCTTTTGGGGAGAGCTCAGATACGCAGTATTTT.

This clonotype appeared many times. The V and J genes are TRBV20-1 and TRBJ2-5; 9 bases match TRBD2. V trimming: 6 bases; J trimming: 4 bases; junction bases outside the gene matches: 6. Germline CDR1 and CDR2: DFQATT and SNEGSKA (reference sequence). The CDR3 contains 13 residues. CDR3 loop: CSARAGGLETQYF. CDR3 DNA: TGCAGTGCCCGAGCGGGAGGTTTAGAGACCCAGTACTTC.

This clonotype was recorded many times. This rearrangement joins TRBV5-1 to TRBJ1-6, with TRBD1 as a possible D gene (5 bases). V gave up 0 bases and J gave up 7 bases, with 8 bases separating them. Germline V gene sequence: CDR1 SGHRS, CDR2 YFSETQ. The length of the CDR3 is 14 residues. For the CDR3, the DNA is TGCGCCAGCAGCTTGGGGGGCCCAAATTCACCCCTCCACTTT. Encoded protein: CASSLGGPNSPLHF.

The chain carries TRBV12-3 or TRBV12-4 and TRBJ2-5; no firm D call. V lost 7 bases and J 5 bases, leaving 14 bases between the germline ends. The CDR3 is 13 amino acids. The CDR3 DNA follows: TGTGCCAGCACCCTAGGGCAGAGGGAGACCCAGTACTTC. This encodes CASTLGQRETQYF.

The rearrangement joins TRBV7-9 to TRBJ1-2; 8 bases are shared with TRBD1. The trim removed 5 bases at V and 8 bases at J, leaving 7 bases unmatched. The CDR3 is 13 residues long. Germline CDR1 reads SEHNR; CDR2 reads FQNEAQ (reference sequence). The CDR3 spells CASSPGQVDGYTF. CDR3 nucleotides: TGTGCCAGCAGCCCGGGACAGGTCGACGGCTACACCTTC.

This clonotype has more than one count but fewer than ten. The J gene is TRBJ2-1, the V gene TRBV29-1; a possible D gene is TRBD1 (5 bases). CDR1 SQVTM and CDR2 ANQGSEA come from the germline V gene. This CDR3 has 15 residues. V lost 5 bases, J lost 7 bases, and 21 bases lay in between. This CDR3 is CSVLPGSLVKNEQFF. CDR3 DNA sequence: TGCAGCGTTTTACCAGGGTCCTTAGTTAAGAATGAGCAGTTCTTC.

The rearrangement uses TRBV20-1 and TRBJ1-5; tentative D call: TRBD1 (5 bases). V was clipped by 3 bases and J by 4 bases, with 13 bases between them. This CDR3 has 14 residues. Germline loops: CDR1 DFQATT, CDR2 SNEGSKA (reference sequence). DNA of the CDR3: TGCAGTGCTAGCCAGGGCCACGGGAATCAGCCCCAGCATTTT. Translating gives CSASQGHGNQPQHF.

The rearrangement uses TRBV29-1 and TRBJ2-4; D might be TRBD2 (6 bases). Germline V gene sequence: CDR1 SQVTM, CDR2 ANQGSEA. The CDR3 is 12 residues long. V gave up 7 bases and J gave up 12 bases, with 19 bases separating them. The CDR3 loop is CSAGGTGTDQYF. As DNA, the CDR3 is TGCAGCGCCGGGGGAACGGGCACAGATCAGTACTTC. The full variable domain, in which reference TRBV29-1 and TRBJ2-4 provide the parts outside the CDR3, is SAVISQKPSRDICQRGTSLTIQCQVDSQVTMMFWYRQQPGQSLTLIATANQGSEATYESGFVIDKFPISRPNLTFSTLTVSNMSPEDSSIYLCSAGGTGTDQYFGAGTRLSVL.

V usage is TRBV10-3 and J usage is TRBJ2-1, with TRBD2 identical over 8 bases. With 3 bases clipped from V and 7 bases from J, the junction kept 11 bases outside the gene matches. Per the germline V gene, CDR1 is ENHRY and CDR2 is SYGVKD. The CDR3 runs to 16 residues. This CDR3 is CAISDRAGASGNEQFF. For the CDR3, the DNA is TGTGCCATCAGTGATAGAGCGGGAGCCTCAGGGAATGAGCAGTTCTTC.

With regard to this clonotype: This sequence may be a read error, since a much larger clone differs from it by one base. V and J are TRBV20-1 and TRBJ2-1; 10 positions agree with TRBD2. Germline V lookup: CDR1 DFQATT, CDR2 SNEGSKA (reference sequence). The CDR3 runs 14 residues. CDR3 sequence (DNA): TGCAGTGCTAGTCTGCTAGCGGGAGTCAATGGGCAGTTCTTC. Protein product: CSASLLAGVNGQFF.

The genes are TRBV20-1 and TRBJ1-2, with TRBD1 as a possible D gene (6 bases). V dropped 1 base and J dropped 7 bases, with 16 bases sitting between them. CDR1 and CDR2 from the germline V gene are DFQATT and SNEGSKA (reference sequence). The CDR3 has 14 amino acids. Here the CDR3 DNA reads TGCAGTGCTAGAGCAAGGGGGGAAGGAGGTGGCTACACCTTC. Its protein is CSARARGEGGGYTF.